These 4 T cell receptor beta chains were sequenced from one sample in a study of sequential checkpoint blockade in melanoma. As to treatment: randomized to nivolumab then ipilimumab (arm A) or the reverse (arm B). The method was immunoSEQ multiplex PCR; TCRdb's version includes in-frame clones alone and lacks a portion of them. Among about 2,900 clones listed, approximately 19% were seen once. Sequenced material: tumor tissue (inferred from file names), taken from a patient given nivolumab and ipilimumab in sequence. The source is a human donor with melanoma.

The table lists this clone with many counts. At one end, the junction sequence differs from germline, possibly due to a read error. This chain joins TRBV6-8 and TRBJ2-3; 12 bases agree with TRBD2. Germline loops: CDR1 MNHGY, CDR2 SAAAGT. The CDR3 covers 19 residues. CDR3 loop: CASSDSFSRLAGERSTQYF. CDR3 sequence (DNA): TGTGCCAGCAGTGACTCCTTTAGCCGACTAGCGGGGGAGCGAAGTACGCAGTATTTT.

This chain joins TRBV28 and TRBJ1-2; D is undetermined. Germline V gene sequence: CDR1 MDHEN, CDR2 SYDVKM. The CDR3 covers 13 residues. The ends were cut back, 5 bases at V and 8 bases at J, with 15 bases in the middle. CDR3: CASSPYGFGGYTF. In DNA form, the CDR3 reads TGTGCCAGCAGTCCCTATGGGTTTGGAGGCTACACCTTC.

This clone is classed as medium-sized. The V call is TRBV11-3, the J call TRBJ2-7; D ambiguous. From germline, CDR1 is SGHNT and CDR2 YENEEA. Trimming cost V 4 bases and J 0 bases, with 10 bases left between them. The CDR3 has 14 residues. The CDR3 region has the DNA TGTGCCAGCAGCTGGAAGGAAAGCTCCTACGAGCAGTACTTC. It is translated as CASSWKESSYEQYF.

In its sample, this clone was seen a few times. J is TRBJ1-1 and V is TRBV9; 7 bases agree with TRBD1. This CDR3 contains 13 residues. Germline V CDR1 and CDR2: SGDLS, YYNGEE. V shed 3 bases, J shed 6 bases, and the junction held 5 bases outside the gene matches. Here the CDR3 DNA reads TGTGCCAGCAGCGCCTCAGGGGGGTCTGAAGCTTTCTTT. Translating gives CASSASGGSEAFF.